What follows are 26 T cell receptor beta chains derived from one specimen sequenced in a study of cytomegalovirus exposure and HLA in healthy donors. This PCR relied on a set of 60 Vbeta primers and 13 Jbeta primers. Measured with immunoSEQ multiplex PCR; TCRdb has only the in-frame clones, and not every one. The table records more than 150,000 clones, around 80% of them present only once. Sequenced input: PBMCs. The receptors were sampled from a girl between 5 and 17 years old in good health and CMV-seropositive.

This clone was seen a single time. The chain employs TRBV27 and TRBJ2-3; 11 nucleotides line up with TRBD2. CDR3 length: 16 amino acids. Per the germline V gene, CDR1 is MNHEY and CDR2 is SMNVEV (reference sequence). J gave up 5 bases and V 8 bases, and 12 bases lay outside the gene matches. This CDR3 is CASGRIAGGPIDTQYF. Written as DNA, the CDR3 is TGTGCCAGCGGTAGGATAGCGGGAGGGCCAATAGATACGCAGTATTTT.

This sequence joins TRBV5-4 and TRBJ1-1; D unclear. V was cut by 5 bases and J by 1 base, with 18 bases left in between. CDR3 length equals 16 residues. In germline, CDR1 is SGHNT, CDR2 YYREEE (reference sequence). CDR3 region: CASSTGGFLGNTEAFF. The CDR3 bases are TGTGCCAGCAGTACCGGCGGATTTCTCGGGAACACTGAAGCTTTCTTT.

The V and J genes are TRBV27 and TRBJ1-5; 8 bases are shared with TRBD1. The CDR3 consists of 15 residues. Per germline, CDR1 MNHEY and CDR2 SMNVEV (reference sequence). The J segment lost 2 bases and the V segment lost 6 bases, leaving 6 bases of the junction unmatched. The CDR3 here is CASSTGTGGNQPQHF. DNA of the CDR3: TGTGCCAGCAGCACCGGGACAGGAGGCAATCAGCCCCAGCATTTT.

The chain uses TRBV19 and TRBJ1-2; 11 nucleotides line up with TRBD1. The CDR3 is 16 amino acids. J was trimmed by 0 bases and V by 8 bases; bases with no gene match: 8. Looked up from germline, CDR1 is LNHDA and CDR2 is SQIVND (reference sequence). The CDR3 protein is CASGFPGQGANYGYTF. CDR3 bases: TGTGCCAGTGGATTCCCGGGACAGGGGGCTAACTATGGCTACACCTTC.

The chain is built from TRBV30 and TRBJ1-1; a possible D gene is TRBD1 (6 bases). The CDR3 is made up of 13 amino acids. The V gene lost 0 bases and the J gene lost 3 bases, with 8 bases spanning the gap. CDR1 is GTSNPN and CDR2 is SVGIG in the germline V gene (reference sequence). DNA of the CDR3: TGTGCCTGGAGTGTAACAGGGCACACTGAAGCTTTCTTT. Its translation is CAWSVTGHTEAFF.

For the CDR3, the DNA is TGCGCCAGCAGCCAAGTGCTTCGGCGGTCCGACAACTATGGCTACACCTTC. Encoded protein: CASSQVLRRSDNYGYTF. V usage is TRBV4-1 and J usage is TRBJ1-2; unclear D gene. This CDR3 spans 17 amino acids. CDR1 and CDR2 from the germline V gene are MGHRA and YSYEKL. Trimming pared 1 base from V and 2 bases from J, leaving 17 bases between.

The chain links TRBV4-1 to TRBJ2-1; 9 positions agree with TRBD1. The CDR3 consists of 15 residues. The germline gives CDR1 MGHRA, CDR2 YSYEKL. The J segment lost 4 bases and the V segment lost 7 bases, leaving 8 bases of the junction unmatched. The CDR3 DNA reads as TGCGCCAGCAAAATGGGGACAGGGAGTTACAATGAGCAGTTCTTC. This codes for CASKMGTGSYNEQFF.

This clone was detected a few times. The V call is TRBV2, the J call TRBJ2-2, with TRBD2 matching 8 bases. The germline V gene encodes CDR1 SNHLY and CDR2 FYNNEI. V was clipped by 3 bases and J by 4 bases; unmatched bases: 10. The CDR3 runs to 17 residues. CDR3 residues: CASSDPGASGFTGELFF. The CDR3 DNA reads TGTGCCAGCAGTGACCCAGGGGCTAGCGGGTTCACCGGGGAGCTGTTTTTT.

V and J are TRBV5-1 and TRBJ2-7, with 7 bases lining up with TRBD2. The V segment lost 7 bases and the J segment 5 bases; nucleotides outside the gene matches: 6. The CDR3 length is 12 residues. In germline, CDR1 is SGHRS, CDR2 YFSETQ. DNA of the CDR3: TGCGCCAGCGGGGGACTAAACGACGAGCAGTACTTC. This gives the protein CASGGLNDEQYF.

The chain uses TRBV29-1 and TRBJ2-4; 13 bases fit TRBD2. This CDR3 is built from 14 residues. Unmatched junction bases numbered 12, after V lost 7 bases and J lost 12 bases. Germline CDR1 SQVTM, CDR2 ANQGSEA. The CDR3 sequence: CSGGGLAGLQSQYF. CDR3 bases: TGCAGCGGGGGGGGACTAGCGGGACTCCAGTCTCAGTACTTC. Looking up the rest from reference TRBV29-1 and TRBJ2-4 gives the full variable domain: SAVISQKPSRDICQRGTSLTIQCQVDSQVTMMFWYRQQPGQSLTLIATANQGSEATYESGFVIDKFPISRPNLTFSTLTVSNMSPEDSSIYLCSGGGLAGLQSQYFGAGTRLSVL.

J is TRBJ2-5 and V is TRBV30, with D possibly matching TRBD1 (6 bases). The J call could be wrong; TRBJ2-7 is a better fit for the DNA end. The CDR3 extends over 12 amino acids. Germline loops: CDR1 GTSNPN, CDR2 SVGIG (reference sequence). The DNA for the CDR3 is TGTGCCTGGGGACAGACCCCCTACGAGCAGTACTTC. It is translated as CAWGQTPYEQYF.

The genes are TRBV6-5 and TRBJ1-1, with 9 bases fitting TRBD1. Losses at the gene ends were 0 bases for V and 3 bases for J; bases not matched to a gene: 2. Germline lookup yields CDR1 MNHEY and CDR2 SVGAGI. The CDR3 totals 15 residues. The CDR3 sequence: CASSYSRQGDTEAFF. The CDR3 nucleotides are TGTGCCAGCAGTTACTCGAGACAGGGGGACACTGAAGCTTTCTTT.

With respect to this clone: Other DNA sequences within the sample encode an identical CDR3. The chain couples TRBV18 to TRBJ2-1, with TRBD2 matching 9 bases. Germline V gene sequence: CDR1 KGHSH, CDR2 LQKENI. There are 15 residues in the CDR3. J was trimmed by 7 bases and V by 2 bases; bases with no gene match: 6. In DNA, the CDR3 is TGTGCCAGCTCACCAGGGCGGGAGGGCCATAATGAGCAGTTCTTC. It yields the protein CASSPGREGHNEQFF.

This sequence joins TRBV4-3 and TRBJ2-1; weak D call: TRBD2 (5 bases). V was trimmed by 2 bases and J by 10 bases, leaving 12 bases between them. From germline, CDR1 is LGHNA and CDR2 YSLEER. The CDR3 is 13 amino acids. The CDR3 bases are TGCGCCAGCAGCCAAAACCTCGCGGGCGAGCAGTTCTTC. Translating gives CASSQNLAGEQFF.

The rearrangement joins TRBV29-1 to TRBJ1-2; 11 bases are shared with TRBD1. The V gene end was trimmed by 3 bases and the J gene end by 7 bases; junction bases not matched to a gene: 10. The CDR3 contains 15 residues. Germline values: CDR1 SQVTM, CDR2 ANQGSEA. For the CDR3, the DNA is TGCAGCGTTGAGGTGGGGGACAGGGGGTCGGCTGGCTACACCTTC. Protein product: CSVEVGDRGSAGYTF.

This clone was counted once. This chain uses TRBV10-2 with TRBJ2-2; D is ambiguous. This CDR3 comprises 15 residues. Per the germline V gene, CDR1 is WSHSY and CDR2 is SAAADI. Trimming shortened V by 0 bases and J by 3 bases, and 8 bases separated the two germline ends. DNA for the CDR3: TGCGCCAGCAGTGAGTCCAGCAGGTACACCGGGGAGCTGTTTTTT. Protein: CASSESSRYTGELFF.

The rearrangement links TRBV5-1 to TRBJ1-3; D unclear. The CDR3 has 14 residues. V gave up 3 bases and J gave up 1 base, with 8 bases separating them. Germline CDR1 and CDR2: SGHRS and YFSETQ. CDR3 coding DNA: TGCGCCAGCAGCTCGAGAGGATCTGGAAACACCATATATTTT. Its translation is CASSSRGSGNTIYF.

CDR3 sequence (DNA): TGTGCCAGCAGCCAAGGGTCGGGGGGTGGCTACGAGCAGTACTTC. Translation gives CASSQGSGGGYEQYF. The chain combines TRBV14 with TRBJ2-7, with TRBD2 matching over 7 bases. Trimming cost V 1 base and J 3 bases; bases outside gene matches: 6. This CDR3 has 15 residues. In germline, CDR1 is SGHDN, CDR2 FVKESK. The full variable domain, completed using reference TRBV14 and TRBJ2-7, is EAGVTQFPSHSVIEKGQTVTLRCDPISGHDNLYWYRRVMGKEIKFLLHFVKESKQDESGMPNNRFLAERTGGTYSTLKVQPAELEDSGVYFCASSQGSGGGYEQYFGPGTRLTVT.

This clone occurred once. The gene calls are TRBV7-8 and TRBJ2-7; the D gene is possibly TRBD1 (6 bases). Trimming pared 4 bases from V and 0 bases from J, leaving 13 bases between. Germline CDR1 reads SGHVS; CDR2 reads FQNEAQ. CDR3 length: 15 amino acids. CDR3 amino acids: CASSSRTASSYEQYF. CDR3 DNA sequence: TGTGCCAGCAGCTCCCGGACAGCAAGCTCCTACGAGCAGTACTTC.

The V and J genes are TRBV23-1 and TRBJ1-5; possibly TRBD1 for D (5 bases). TRBV23-1 is an ORF; its function is uncertain. This CDR3 is 15 amino acids long. V shed 6 bases and J shed 5 bases, with 17 bases lying between them. This CDR3 is CASSPLVGGYQPQHF. The CDR3 nucleotides read TGCGCCAGCAGCCCATTAGTCGGGGGGTATCAGCCCCAGCATTTT.

The chain employs TRBV5-4 and TRBJ1-4; D may be TRBD1 (6 bases). Germline V gene data show CDR1 as SGHNT and CDR2 as YYREEE (reference sequence). The V end lost 4 bases, the J end lost 5 bases, and 15 bases lay between the germline ends. The CDR3 is made up of 15 amino acids. DNA for the CDR3: TGTGCCAGCAGCCCGGCGTCAGGGGCAAATGAAAAACTGTTTTTT. Amino acids: CASSPASGANEKLFF.

The chain employs TRBV10-3 and TRBJ2-7, with D tentatively TRBD2 (6 bases). The CDR3 length is 13 residues. The V and J ends lost 10 bases and 2 bases respectively, with 15 bases between them. CDR1 and CDR2 from the germline V gene are ENHRY and SYGVKD. CDR3 region: CASTGEGTYEQYF. CDR3 in DNA: TGTGCCAGTACGGGAGAGGGGACCTACGAGCAGTACTTC.

This chain links TRBV5-3 with TRBJ2-7; the match to TRBD2 covers 7 bases. TRBV5-3 is an open reading frame whose function is uncertain. The CDR3 runs 15 residues. V lost 0 bases and J lost 1; bases outside the gene matches: 4. This chain's CDR3 is CARSLVAGVSYEQYF. CDR3 sequence (DNA): TGTGCCAGAAGCTTGGTGGCGGGAGTTTCCTACGAGCAGTACTTC.

The V gene is TRBV6-6, the J gene TRBJ2-3; D gene ambiguous. The V gene lost 1 base and the J gene lost 3 bases, with 5 bases spanning the gap. The CDR3 runs to 13 residues. Germline CDR1 is MNHNY and CDR2 is SVGAGI (reference sequence). CDR3 in DNA: TGTGCCAGCAGTTACTACAGTACAGATACGCAGTATTTT. Protein sequence: CASSYYSTDTQYF.

V usage is TRBV5-1 and J usage is TRBJ2-1; 11 bases align to TRBD2. CDR1 and CDR2 from the germline V gene are SGHRS and YFSETQ. V lost 1 base and J lost 4; bases outside the gene matches: 10. The CDR3 runs 18 residues. The CDR3: CASSLTEPGTSGYNEQFF. The CDR3 DNA is TGCGCCAGCAGCTTGACTGAACCCGGGACTAGCGGTTACAATGAGCAGTTCTTC.

The table lists this clone with a few counts. This rearrangement joins TRBV6-1 to TRBJ1-3; TRBD1 might be the D (5 bases). Germline-derived CDR1 and CDR2 are MNHNS and SASEGT. The CDR3 sequence is 16 residues long. Trimming cost V 1 base and J 0 bases, with 10 bases left between them. CDR3 sequence reads: CASSEVRGSSGNTIYF. In DNA form, the CDR3 reads TGTGCCAGCAGTGAAGTTAGGGGTAGCTCTGGAAACACCATATATTTT.